Each of the 23 T cell receptor beta chains below was sequenced from the same sample in a study of T cell changes during pregnancy in multiple sclerosis (dated by TCRdb to the late 2010s). The method behind the library was the immunoSEQ multiplex PCR assay. TCRdb limited this immuneACCESS table to in-frame rearrangements with V and J called. A share of clones is missing; checked studies link under half to unresolved V genes, and the rest is unexplained. Across this sample there are 75,000 to 95,000 clones, with approximately 93% seen only once. The top ten hold 0.11% to 0.15% of the sample. Sample: CD4+ T cells from peripheral blood mononuclear cells, taken after pregnancy. The receptor source for this set is a female donor with multiple sclerosis, enrolled in a pregnancy study.

The chain joins TRBV28 to TRBJ1-4; TRBD1 matches 7 bases. Germline V lookup: CDR1 MDHEN, CDR2 SYDVKM. The V gene end was trimmed by 5 bases and the J gene end by 8 bases; junction bases not matched to a gene: 8. This CDR3 region has 14 residues. CDR3 protein: CASSRQGLKEKLFF. The CDR3 DNA is TGTGCCAGCAGTCGACAGGGATTAAAAGAAAAACTGTTTTTT.

The chain couples TRBV7-2 to TRBJ2-3; 14 bases match TRBD2. Germline CDR1 SGHTA, CDR2 FQGNSA. The CDR3 loop spans 18 amino acids. The V gene end was trimmed by 5 bases and the J gene end by 1 base; junction bases not matched to a gene: 8. In nucleotides, the CDR3 is TGTGCCAGCAGCCCTCGACTAGCGGGAGGGCCTGGCACAGATACGCAGTATTTT. Translating it yields CASSPRLAGGPGTDTQYF. The whole variable domain, filled in from reference TRBV7-2 and TRBJ2-3, reads GAGVSQSPSNKVTEKGKDVELRCDPISGHTALYWYRQSLGQGLEFLIYFQGNSAPDKSGLPSDRFSAERTGGSVSTLTIQRTQQEDSAVYLCASSPRLAGGPGTDTQYFGPGTRLTVL.

V gene TRBV5-1 combines with J gene TRBJ2-5, with D possibly TRBD1 on 6 matching bases. The germline CDR1 and CDR2 sequences are SGHRS and YFSETQ. This CDR3 is 14 amino acids long. V shed 4 bases and J shed 5 bases, with 15 bases lying between them. CDR3 sequence (DNA): TGCGCCAGCAGCGTGACAGGAGTCGGGGAGACCCAGTACTTC. This sequence encodes CASSVTGVGETQYF.

The chain has TRBV6-5 and TRBJ2-5, with 12 bases matching TRBD1. With V trimmed by 5 bases and J by 11 bases, 6 bases remained unmatched. The germline gives CDR1 MNHEY, CDR2 SVGAGI. The CDR3 covers 13 residues. The CDR3 DNA is TGTGCCAGCAGTGGGACAGGGGGCGTAAAGCAGTACTTC. It translates to CASSGTGGVKQYF.

The V call is TRBV28, the J call TRBJ1-5; 7 positions agree with TRBD1. Germline trimming cut 2 bases from V and 4 bases from J; bases unmatched to any gene: 5. The germline V gene has CDR1 MDHEN and CDR2 SYDVKM. The CDR3 length is 15 residues. The chain's CDR3 is CASSLPTGVNQPQHF. The CDR3 bases are TGTGCCAGCAGTTTACCAACAGGGGTAAATCAGCCCCAGCATTTT.

The chain uses TRBV7-2 and TRBJ2-2; the D is unclear. CDR1 is SGHTA and CDR2 is FQGNSA in the germline V gene. Deletions cut 2 bases from V and 1 base from J, with 5 bases between. The CDR3 is 14 amino acids. This CDR3 is CASSLLGNTGELFF. The CDR3 DNA reads as TGTGCCAGCAGCTTACTAGGGAACACCGGGGAGCTGTTTTTT.

The gene calls are TRBV7-2 and TRBJ2-7, with 7 positions matching TRBD2. CDR1 and CDR2 (germline): SGHTA, FQGNSA. The V gene end was trimmed by 5 bases and the J gene end by 3 bases; junction bases not matched to a gene: 13. This CDR3 comprises 16 residues. The CDR3 DNA reads TGTGCCAGCAGCCGCTTCCTAGCGGCGGTGGACTACGAGCAGTACTTC. It specifies CASSRFLAAVDYEQYF.

This clone was found once. The chain has TRBV5-4 and TRBJ1-2; TRBD1 agrees at 7 bases. V dropped 4 bases and J dropped 6; count of bases not matched to a gene: 6. This CDR3 comprises 13 residues. CDR1 is SGHNT, CDR2 YYREEE, per germline (reference sequence). CDR3 DNA: TGTGCCAGCAGCCAGACAGGGCGGCATGGCTACACCTTC. The encoded protein is CASSQTGRHGYTF.

This chain connects TRBV27 to TRBJ2-4, with D maybe TRBD2 (5 bases). V lost 5 bases, J lost 8 bases, and 16 bases lay in between. This CDR3 is built from 14 residues. The V gene's germline CDR1 is MNHEY and CDR2 SMNVEV (reference sequence). CDR3 nucleotides: TGTGCCAGCAGTCCCTGGCTCTCGCGGGACATTCAGTACTTC. As protein: CASSPWLSRDIQYF.

The rearrangement uses TRBV27 and TRBJ1-5, with 7 bases aligning to TRBD1. V shed 5 bases, J shed 2 bases, and the junction held 3 bases outside the gene matches. CDR1 is MNHEY, CDR2 SMNVEV, per germline (reference sequence). The CDR3 spans 14 residues. CDR3 coding DNA: TGTGCCAGCAGTCGAGGGACAGGCAATCAGCCCCAGCATTTT. Translation: CASSRGTGNQPQHF.

This clone is a singleton in its sample. The chain recombines TRBV5-1 with TRBJ2-7; 14 bases are a match to TRBD2. Germline CDR1 and CDR2: SGHRS and YFSETQ. The V and J ends lost 3 bases and 5 bases, in that order; junction bases with no gene match: 7. The CDR3 sequence is 16 residues long. CDR3 in DNA: TGCGCCAGCAGCTCCCGGACTAGCGGGAGGAGTAACGAGCAGTACTTC. Residues: CASSSRTSGRSNEQYF.

V and J are TRBV6-6 and TRBJ1-3; D is unclear. Looked up from germline, CDR1 is MNHNY and CDR2 is SVGAGI (reference sequence). Trimming pared 6 bases from V and 0 bases from J, leaving 15 bases between. The CDR3 sequence is 16 residues long. CDR3 DNA: TGTGCCAGCAGGGTCCCTAACAGCTACTCTGGAAACACCATATATTTT. Its protein product is CASRVPNSYSGNTIYF.

V gene TRBV19 combines with J gene TRBJ2-3; 9 positions match TRBD2. Germline CDR1 reads LNHDA; CDR2 reads SQIVND (reference sequence). This CDR3 contains 14 residues. Germline trimming cut 4 bases from V and 6 bases from J; bases unmatched to any gene: 5. The CDR3 region has the DNA TGTGCCAGTAGTACACCGGGACTAGCTGATACGCAGTATTTT. It is translated as CASSTPGLADTQYF. Looking up the rest from reference TRBV19 and TRBJ2-3 gives the full variable domain: DGGITQSPKYLFRKEGQNVTLSCEQNLNHDAMYWYRQDPGQGLRLIYYSQIVNDFQKGDIAEGYSVSREKKESFPLTVTSAQKNPTAFYLCASSTPGLADTQYFGPGTRLTVL.

The chain links TRBV28 to TRBJ2-3, with 10 positions matching TRBD1. CDR1 MDHEN and CDR2 SYDVKM come from the germline V gene. V trimming: 2 bases; J trimming: 4 bases; junction bases outside the gene matches: 0. CDR3 length: 14 amino acids. The CDR3 loop is CASSLGQGADTQYF. The CDR3 DNA reads as TGTGCCAGCAGTTTAGGACAGGGGGCAGATACGCAGTATTTT. The whole variable domain, remainder taken from reference TRBV28 and TRBJ2-3, is DVKVTQSSRYLVKRTGEKVFLECVQDMDHENMFWYRQDPGLGLRLIYFSYDVKMKEKGDIPEGYSVSREKKERFSLILESASTNQTSMYLCASSLGQGADTQYFGPGTRLTVL.

This sequence joins TRBV7-9 and TRBJ2-1, with 7 bases identical to TRBD2. The V and J ends lost 2 bases and 8 bases, in that order; junction bases with no gene match: 15. Germline V CDR1 and CDR2: SEHNR, FQNEAQ (reference sequence). The CDR3 is 17 residues long. The CDR3 DNA reads as TGTGCCAGCAGCTTACGATTTTCAGCGGGAAGGTCGGATGAGCAGTTCTTC. It encodes CASSLRFSAGRSDEQFF.

The chain employs TRBV12-2 and TRBJ2-3; the table names TRBD2, a call not compared with the DNA. TRBV12-2 is reported as a pseudogene. This CDR3 is 16 amino acids long. CDR3 protein: CASRWRLAESTDTQYF. In DNA, the CDR3 is TGTGCAAGTCGCTGGAGACTAGCGGAAAGCACAGATACGCAGTATTTT.

V gene TRBV10-3 combines with J gene TRBJ1-2, with D uncertain. This CDR3 comprises 13 residues. With 5 bases removed from V and 5 bases from J, the gap between germline ends came to 12 bases. CDR1 is ENHRY, CDR2 SYGVKD, per germline. The CDR3: CAISIGRTYGYTF. The CDR3 DNA reads as TGTGCCATCAGTATCGGGCGGACTTATGGCTACACCTTC.

V and J are TRBV30 and TRBJ2-1, with 9 bases that match TRBD1. V shed 2 bases, J shed 15 bases, and the junction held 5 bases outside the gene matches. The CDR3 spans 11 residues. Germline-derived CDR1 and CDR2 are GTSNPN and SVGIG (reference sequence). In nucleotides, the CDR3 is TGTGCCTGGAGTCCGGGACAGGGTGCGTTCTTC. This encodes CAWSPGQGAFF. Full variable domain (rest looked up from reference TRBV30 and TRBJ2-1): SQTIHQWPATLVQPVGSPLSLECTVEGTSNPNLYWYRQAAGRGLQLLFYSVGIGQISSEVPQNLSASRPQDRQFILSSKKLLLSDSGFYLCAWSPGQGAFFGPGTRLTVL.

The chain is built from TRBV5-1 and TRBJ2-5; TRBD2 matches 13 bases. Germline V lookup: CDR1 SGHRS, CDR2 YFSETQ. The ends lost 4 bases at V and 2 bases at J; junction bases unmatched: 11. The CDR3 extends over 18 amino acids. Written as DNA, the CDR3 is TGCGCCAGCAGCACGGAACTAGCGGGAGGGCGGAGTCAAGAGACCCAGTACTTC. Amino acids: CASSTELAGGRSQETQYF.

V and J are TRBV11-3 and TRBJ2-1; 9 bases are shared with TRBD2. Germline V lookup: CDR1 SGHNT, CDR2 YENEEA. The CDR3 runs 15 residues. Trimming cost V 5 bases and J 5 bases; bases outside gene matches: 7. CDR3 DNA sequence: TGTGCCAGCAGCGTGACTAGCGGAGGCAACAATGAGCAGTTCTTC. As protein: CASSVTSGGNNEQFF.

The V gene is TRBV7-6, the J gene TRBJ2-7, with 13 bases aligning to TRBD2. J gave up 3 bases and V 0 bases, and 8 bases lay outside the gene matches. The CDR3 is made up of 18 amino acids. From germline, CDR1 is SGHVS and CDR2 FNYEAQ. CDR3 bases: TGTGCCAGCAGCTTAGCGATTGGGACTAGCGGGATTATCTACGAGCAGTACTTC. This translates into CASSLAIGTSGIIYEQYF.

The rearrangement links TRBV6-5 to TRBJ2-2; D gene unclear. V was trimmed by 8 bases and J by 7 bases, leaving 17 bases between them. The germline CDR1 and CDR2 sequences are MNHEY and SVGAGI. The CDR3 is 14 residues long. CDR3 region: CASRPVVLNGELFF. The DNA for the CDR3 is TGTGCCAGCCGCCCGGTAGTTTTGAACGGGGAGCTGTTTTTT.

V is TRBV7-2 and J is TRBJ1-1; D perhaps matches TRBD1 (5 bases). This CDR3 contains 13 residues. V was clipped by 3 bases and J by 5 bases, with 10 bases between them. The germline V gene encodes CDR1 SGHTA and CDR2 FQGNSA. CDR3 region: CASSFRVRTEAFF. The CDR3 nucleotides are TGTGCCAGCAGCTTCAGGGTTCGGACTGAAGCTTTCTTT. Looking up the rest from reference TRBV7-2 and TRBJ1-1 gives the full variable domain: GAGVSQSPSNKVTEKGKDVELRCDPISGHTALYWYRQSLGQGLEFLIYFQGNSAPDKSGLPSDRFSAERTGGSVSTLTIQRTQQEDSAVYLCASSFRVRTEAFFGQGTRLTVV.